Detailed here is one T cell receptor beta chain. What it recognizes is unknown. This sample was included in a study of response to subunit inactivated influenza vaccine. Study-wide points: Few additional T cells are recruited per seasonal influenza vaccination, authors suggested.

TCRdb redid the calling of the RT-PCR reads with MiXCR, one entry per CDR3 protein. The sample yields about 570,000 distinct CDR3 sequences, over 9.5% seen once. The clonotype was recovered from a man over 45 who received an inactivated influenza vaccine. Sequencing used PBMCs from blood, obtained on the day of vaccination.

In nucleotides, the CDR3 is TGTGCCAGCCGGTATTCGACTAATGAAAAACTGTTTTTT. Translated: CASRYSTNEKLFF. The chain joins TRBV5-6 to TRBJ1-4; D remains ambiguous. Trimming cost V 7 bases and J 2 bases, with 9 bases left between them. Looked up from germline, CDR1 is SGHDT and CDR2 is YYEEEE. The CDR3 totals 13 residues.